The 14 T cell receptor beta chains below all came from one sample that was sequenced in a study of cytomegalovirus exposure and HLA in healthy donors (dated 2017 in TCRdb). Libraries were made using the immunoSEQ multiplex PCR assay. A mixture of 60 forward primers for TCR Vbeta segments and 13 reverse primers for TCR Jbeta segments was used in the multiplex PCR. The table comes from immuneACCESS by way of TCRdb, which keeps in-frame sequences with V and J called. Part of the clones is missing from these tables; in studies checked, under half for an unresolved V gene and the rest for unknown reasons. This sample comprises about 110,000 clones, approximately 80% of them detected only once. Of the sample, roughly 3.6% falls within the top ten clones. Sequencing was carried out using PBMCs. Receptors originate from a man aged 55 to 69 in good health and CMV-seronegative.

The chain couples TRBV5-4 to TRBJ1-4, with D possibly matching TRBD1 (5 bases). Germline V gene sequence: CDR1 SGHNT, CDR2 YYREEE (reference sequence). This CDR3 has 15 residues. Trimming took 3 bases from V and 0 from J, leaving 9 bases between them. As DNA, the CDR3 is TGTGCCAGCAGCTCGGGGGGTACAACTAATGAAAAACTGTTTTTT. Its translation is CASSSGGTTNEKLFF.

This clone was seen once. The chain joins TRBV19 to TRBJ2-4; 13 positions agree with TRBD2. The CDR3 totals 19 residues. Unmatched junction bases numbered 13, after V lost 3 bases and J lost 5 bases. CDR1 is LNHDA and CDR2 is SQIVND in the germline V gene (reference sequence). In nucleotides, the CDR3 is TGTGCCAGTAGTATGCGAGGACTAGCGGGGGCCTTGGGGGAAAACATTCAGTACTTC. Amino acid sequence: CASSMRGLAGALGENIQYF.

V is TRBV6-1 and J is TRBJ2-1; 9 nucleotides align to TRBD2. Germline-derived CDR1 and CDR2 are MNHNS and SASEGT. The J segment lost 1 base and the V segment lost 2 bases, leaving 0 bases of the junction unmatched. This CDR3 has 15 amino acids. CDR3 sequence reads: CASSETSGSYNEQFF. As DNA, the CDR3 is TGTGCCAGCAGTGAAACTAGCGGGTCCTACAATGAGCAGTTCTTC.

The CDR3, as DNA: TGTGCCAGCAGCTTTCAATCCGGGACAGGGGTGAATCAGCCCCAGCATTTT. Translating it yields CASSFQSGTGVNQPQHF. The chain links TRBV7-2 to TRBJ1-5; 10 bases line up with TRBD1. This CDR3 is 17 amino acids long. J was trimmed by 4 bases and V by 3 bases; bases with no gene match: 9. CDR1 and CDR2 from the germline V gene are SGHTA and FQGNSA.

The J gene is TRBJ2-5, the V gene TRBV5-1; a possible D gene is TRBD1 (6 bases). The CDR3 runs 14 residues. Germline V lookup: CDR1 SGHRS, CDR2 YFSETQ. Trimming cost V 2 bases and J 4 bases, with 12 bases left between them. This chain's CDR3 is CASSFPGESETQYF. The CDR3 DNA sequence: TGCGCCAGCAGCTTCCCAGGGGAGTCAGAGACCCAGTACTTC.

V usage is TRBV6-6 and J usage is TRBJ1-2; D possibly corresponds to TRBD1 (5 bases). The germline V and J ends were trimmed by 2 bases and 9 bases, with 16 bases remaining between them. Germline CDR1 and CDR2: MNHNY and SVGAGI (reference sequence). The CDR3 is 14 amino acids. The CDR3: CASSYDLSGGSYTF. Here the CDR3 DNA reads TGTGCCAGCAGTTACGATCTCTCGGGGGGAAGCTACACCTTC.

Regarding this clone: Germline is not matched at one junction end, which may reflect a read error. The chain carries TRBV11-3 and TRBJ2-1, with D perhaps TRBD2 (5 bases). Germline V lookup: CDR1 SGHNT, CDR2 YENEEA. The CDR3 is 14 residues long. CDR3 in DNA: TGTGCCAGCAGCCCCCGGGGATCCTACAATAAGCAGTTCTTC. Encoded protein: CASSPRGSYNKQFF.

The chain employs TRBV5-1 and TRBJ2-5; no clear D gene. The J call may not be correct, given that the DNA end is closer to TRBJ2-7. CDR1 is SGHRS and CDR2 is YFSETQ in the germline V gene. The CDR3 is made up of 17 amino acids. CDR3 sequence: CASSPNDMPIGSYEQYF. CDR3 DNA: TGCGCCAGCAGCCCAAATGACATGCCGATTGGCTCCTACGAGCAGTACTTC.

The V gene is TRBV28, the J gene TRBJ1-1; D unclear. Trimming stripped 6 bases from V and 4 bases from J, with 18 bases between. This CDR3 is 15 amino acids long. Germline V lookup: CDR1 MDHEN, CDR2 SYDVKM. The CDR3 sequence is CASRAVMERSTEAFF. The CDR3 DNA reads as TGTGCCAGCAGAGCAGTTATGGAACGGAGCACTGAAGCTTTCTTT.

This chain links TRBV29-1 with TRBJ2-2; 7 positions agree with TRBD1. Germline V gene lookup returns CDR1 SQVTM and CDR2 ANQGSEA. The CDR3 runs to 15 residues. V shed 3 bases and J 2 bases; nucleotides not matched to a gene: 6. CDR3 bases: TGCAGCGTTGATGGGACAGAACTAAACACCGGGGAGCTGTTTTTT. Translating gives CSVDGTELNTGELFF.

The chain recombines TRBV4-1 with TRBJ2-5, with 10 bases fitting TRBD2. This CDR3 is 16 amino acids long. CDR1 and CDR2 (germline): MGHRA, YSYEKL. J lost 2 bases, V lost 0 bases, and 3 bases had no gene match. CDR3 amino acids: CASSQEVTSGQETQYF. The DNA for the CDR3 is TGCGCCAGCAGCCAAGAGGTGACTAGCGGGCAAGAGACCCAGTACTTC.

This sequence joins TRBV7-2 and TRBJ2-6; 10 bases agree with TRBD1. Germline V gene lookup returns CDR1 SGHTA and CDR2 FQGNSA. This CDR3 contains 17 residues. The V and J ends lost 8 bases and 1 base, in that order; junction bases with no gene match: 8. The DNA of the CDR3 is TGTGCCAGCGGCCGGGACAGGGGATCGTCTGGGGCCAACGTCCTGACTTTC. It encodes CASGRDRGSSGANVLTF.

The chain uses TRBV4-3 and TRBJ2-3; D gene ambiguous. Germline V gives CDR1 LGHNA, CDR2 YSLEER. V dropped 0 bases and J dropped 0 bases, with 7 bases sitting between them. The CDR3 is 15 amino acids. Here the CDR3 reads CASSQDDKSTDTQYF. The CDR3 DNA follows: TGCGCCAGCAGCCAAGACGACAAGAGCACAGATACGCAGTATTTT.

This clone was picked up one time. J is TRBJ2-5 and V is TRBV30, with a tentative D call TRBD1 (6 bases). The germline V and J ends were trimmed by 0 bases and 3 bases, with 8 bases remaining between them. CDR3 length equals 13 residues. Per the germline V gene, CDR1 is GTSNPN and CDR2 is SVGIG (reference sequence). CDR3 sequence reads: CAWSVNREETQYF. As DNA, the CDR3 is TGTGCCTGGAGTGTAAACAGGGAAGAGACCCAGTACTTC.